These T cell receptor beta chains were read from a single sample in a study of read filtering for tumor transcriptome and immune sequencing. MiXCR, applied by TCRdb to the reads, yields one record per CDR3 protein. The sample lists roughly 67,000 distinct CDR3 sequences; around 19% were seen once. The specimen sequenced was a population of CD138-negative cells sorted from bone marrow. The receptor set was obtained from a donor at least 40 years old with multiple myeloma. Each CDR3 is given with its conserved first and last residue. Each record gives: J gene, clone size, D gene, V gene, CDR3 protein, CDR3 DNA. The D gene is left open where the match is weak. Clone size is given for some rows only: seen once, a few or many times, or a class if the clone is expanded.

>TRBJ2-5|once|.|TRBV3-1
CASILQESQYF
TGTGCCAGCATCCTCCAGGAGTCCCAGTACTTC
>TRBJ2-1|many|TRBD2|TRBV20-1
CSARALAGYEQFF
TGCAGTGCTAGAGCACTAGCGGGGTATGAGCAGTTCTTC
>TRBJ2-3|.|TRBD2|TRBV29-1
CSVGPAGLTDTQYF
TGTAGCGTTGGACCAGCGGGACTCACAGATACGCAGTATTTT
>TRBJ2-3|many|.|TRBV28
CASSRLNTQYF
TGTGCCAGCAGCCGACTCAATACGCAGTATTTT
>TRBJ1-2|few|.|TRBV7-2
CASSSFRGANYGYTF
TGTGCCAGCAGCTCCTTCAGGGGAGCTAACTATGGCTACACCTTC
>TRBJ1-1|many|.|TRBV28
CASSLPVTMNTEAFF
TGTGCCAGCAGTTTGCCAGTAACTATGAACACTGAAGCTTTCTTT
>TRBJ2-7|many|.|TRBV15
CATSRDFTGGPYEQYF
TGTGCCACCAGCAGAGATTTTACGGGCGGGCCCTACGAGCAGTACTTC
>TRBJ1-3|few|.|TRBV9
CASSAGLPSSGNTIYF
TGTGCCAGCAGCGCCGGACTCCCGAGCTCTGGAAACACCATATATTTT
>TRBJ2-5|many|.|TRBV20-1
CSASGAEGGDQETQYF
TGCAGTGCTAGTGGAGCCGAGGGGGGGGATCAAGAGACCCAGTACTTC
>TRBJ1-4|many|.|TRBV28
CASSITGSATNEKLFF
TGTGCCAGCAGTATTACAGGGTCAGCAACTAATGAAAAACTGTTTTTT
>TRBJ1-2|many|.|TRBV18
CGGWGYGYTF
TGTGGAGGCTGGGGCTATGGCTACACCTTC
>TRBJ2-7|many|.|TRBV29-1
CSRRGSPYEQYF
TGCAGCCGACGGGGTTCGCCCTACGAGCAGTACTTC
>TRBJ1-1|many|TRBD1|TRBV7-9
CASSFDRGDRNTEAFF
TGTGCCAGCAGCTTTGACAGGGGGGATAGGAACACTGAAGCTTTCTTT
>TRBJ2-1|many|.|TRBV5-5
CASSLAPGGPYNEQFF
TGTGCCAGCAGCTTGGCCCCAGGAGGGCCCTACAATGAGCAGTTCTTC
>TRBJ2-5|many|.|TRBV3-1
CASSQDGETQYF
TGTGCCAGCAGCCAAGACGGGGAGACCCAGTACTTC
>TRBJ2-3|many|.|TRBV19
CASREGGTDTQYF
TGTGCCAGTAGGGAGGGAGGCACAGATACGCAGTATTTT
>TRBJ2-1|many|TRBD2|TRBV30
CAWSQGLYNEQFF
TGTGCCTGGAGCCAGGGACTATACAATGAGCAGTTCTTC
>TRBJ2-7|many|TRBD1|TRBV29-1
CSAETGELDEQYF
TGCAGCGCAGAGACAGGGGAATTGGACGAGCAGTACTTC
>TRBJ1-6|.|.|TRBV4-2
CTSTRIGGLNSPLHF
TGTACTAGCACCAGGATCGGAGGGTTAAATTCACCCCTCCACTTT
>TRBJ2-7|many|.|TRBV5-1
CASSPGGGLSSGQYF
TGCGCCAGCAGCCCCGGGGGAGGACTATCTTCAGGGCAGTACTTC
>TRBJ2-3|.|.|TRBV20-1
CSARRGGRDTQYF
TGCAGTGCTCGGAGGGGGGGCCGTGATACGCAGTATTTT
>TRBJ1-1|.|.|TRBV18
CASSPIVAPGTEAFF
TGTGCCAGCTCACCGATCGTAGCCCCTGGGACTGAAGCTTTCTTT
>TRBJ1-2|many|.|TRBV25-1
CASSESGTGNYGYTF
TGTGCCAGCAGTGAATCAGGAACAGGGAACTATGGCTACACCTTC
>TRBJ2-1|many|TRBD2|TRBV2
CASKAGSSYNEQFF
TGTGCCAGCAAAGCGGGGAGCTCCTACAATGAGCAGTTCTTC
>TRBJ2-1|many|TRBD2|TRBV7-8
CASSLGGGGLNEQFF
TGTGCCAGCAGCTTAGGCGGCGGGGGGTTGAATGAGCAGTTCTTC
>TRBJ2-2|.|TRBD1|TRBV29-1
CSVREQGQRTGELSF
TGCAGCGTGAGAGAACAGGGGCAACGAACCGGGGAGCTGTCTTTT
>TRBJ1-1|many|.|TRBV29-1
CSAEASWGGAEAFF
TGCAGCGCCGAAGCGTCTTGGGGGGGGGCTGAAGCTTTCTTT
>TRBJ2-2|many|.|TRBV27
CASSFGTGELFF
TGTGCCAGCAGTTTTGGTACCGGGGAGCTGTTTTTT
>TRBJ2-1|.|TRBD2|TRBV20-1
CNAPLAGGPGNGQFF
TGCAATGCGCCCCTAGCGGGAGGGCCGGGGAATGGGCAGTTCTTC
>TRBJ2-3|many|.|TRBV6-5
CASGPGRSRADTQYF
TGTGCCAGCGGACCGGGACGAAGTAGGGCAGATACGCAGTATTTT
>TRBJ2-1|many|.|TRBV2
CASKSHDSYNEQFF
TGTGCCAGCAAGAGCCATGACTCCTACAATGAGCAGTTCTTC
>TRBJ2-7|many|.|TRBV5-5
CASSPFRTDRSVAYEQYF
TGTGCCAGCAGCCCCTTTCGGACCGACCGCAGCGTTGCCTACGAGCAGTACTTC
>TRBJ1-1|many|.|TRBV5-1
CASSLRANTEAFF
TGCGCCAGCAGCTTGCGGGCGAACACTGAAGCTTTCTTT
>TRBJ2-1|once|TRBD2|TRBV29-1
CSVGRRTSVRRTDEQFF
TGTAGCGTTGGGCGCCGGACTAGCGTGAGGAGGACGGATGAGCAGTTCTTC
>TRBJ2-1|.|TRBD1|TRBV29-1
CSDGTERRNEQFF
TGCAGCGATGGGACAGAAAGGCGCAATGAGCAGTTCTTC
>TRBJ2-5|many|TRBD2|TRBV7-6
CASSFELAGVGETQYF
TGTGCCAGCAGCTTCGAACTAGCGGGAGTGGGAGAGACCCAGTACTTC
>TRBJ1-1|.|.|TRBV2
CASSIAPEAFF
TGTGCCAGCTCAATAGCCCCTGAAGCTTTCTTT
>TRBJ2-5|medium-sized|.|TRBV6-5
CASRPGQTNQETQYF
TGTGCCAGCAGGCCGGGACAAACTAACCAAGAGACCCAGTACTTC
>TRBJ2-3|many|TRBD1|TRBV29-1
CSVEAGGSDTQYF
TGCAGCGTTGAGGCAGGGGGCAGTGATACGCAGTATTTT
>TRBJ1-1|few|.|TRBV5-5
CASSFLDRSMGAFF
TGTGCCAGCAGCTTCCTCGACAGGTCGATGGGGGCTTTCTTT
>TRBJ2-7|many|TRBD2|TRBV28
CASSLDAGAYEQYF
TGTGCCAGCAGTTTAGATGCGGGAGCTTACGAGCAGTACTTC
>TRBJ2-7|many|.|TRBV6-6
CATLVGRGGYEQYF
TGTGCCACTCTGGTCGGGAGAGGGGGATACGAGCAGTACTTC
>TRBJ2-7|few|.|TRBV7-2
CASSPLSATHEQYF
TGTGCCAGCAGCCCCCTTTCCGCGACCCACGAGCAGTACTTC
>TRBJ1-4|many|.|TRBV5-1
CASSLNSNEKLFF
TGCGCCAGCAGCTTGAACAGTAATGAAAAACTGTTTTTT
>TRBJ2-3|few|.|TRBV20-1
CSAYEGVADTQYF
TGCAGTGCTTATGAGGGCGTTGCAGATACGCAGTATTTT
>TRBJ1-5|many|TRBD1|TRBV7-9
CASSPGTDSNQPQHF
TGTGCCAGCAGCCCTGGGACAGATAGCAATCAGCCCCAGCATTTT
>TRBJ2-7|few|.|TRBV12-3/TRBV12-4
CASSLVGASTYEQYF
TGTGCCAGCAGTTTGGTAGGGGCTTCAACCTACGAGCAGTACTTC
>TRBJ1-1|many|TRBD1|TRBV28
CASSHPRTGYTEAFF
TGTGCCAGCAGTCACCCCCGGACAGGGTACACTGAAGCTTTCTTT
>TRBJ2-1|.|TRBD1|TRBV6-2/TRBV6-3
CASGGGQGVWSEQFF
TGTGCCAGCGGTGGGGGACAGGGGGTGTGGAGTGAGCAGTTCTTC
>TRBJ2-1|many|TRBD2|TRBV5-1
CASSMGTLGAGTYNEQFF
TGCGCCAGCAGCATGGGAACCCTAGGAGCGGGAACCTACAATGAGCAGTTCTTC
>TRBJ2-5|many|TRBD2|TRBV19
CASRGTSGSYRETQYF
TGTGCCAGTAGGGGGACTAGCGGGAGTTATCGAGAGACCCAGTACTTC
>TRBJ2-5|many|.|TRBV3-1
CASSQVLMETQYF
TGTGCCAGCAGCCAAGTCTTGATGGAGACCCAGTACTTC
>TRBJ1-5|many|TRBD1|TRBV4-1
CASSHNYRGLNQPQHF
TGCGCCAGCAGCCACAATTACAGGGGGCTCAATCAGCCCCAGCATTTT
>TRBJ1-2|many|.|TRBV7-9
CASSFSSGPNYGYTF
TGTGCCAGCAGCTTCTCCAGTGGTCCTAACTATGGCTACACCTTC
>TRBJ1-5|few|.|TRBV7-6
CASSLAKDQPQHF
TGTGCCAGCAGCTTAGCGAAGGATCAGCCCCAGCATTTT
>TRBJ2-1|many|.|TRBV29-1
CSVEGLLSYNEQFF
TGCAGCGTTGAAGGACTTCTCTCCTACAATGAGCAGTTCTTC
>TRBJ1-2|few|.|TRBV20-1
CSARGQLNYGYTF
TGCAGTGCTAGGGGCCAACTTAACTATGGCTACACCTTC